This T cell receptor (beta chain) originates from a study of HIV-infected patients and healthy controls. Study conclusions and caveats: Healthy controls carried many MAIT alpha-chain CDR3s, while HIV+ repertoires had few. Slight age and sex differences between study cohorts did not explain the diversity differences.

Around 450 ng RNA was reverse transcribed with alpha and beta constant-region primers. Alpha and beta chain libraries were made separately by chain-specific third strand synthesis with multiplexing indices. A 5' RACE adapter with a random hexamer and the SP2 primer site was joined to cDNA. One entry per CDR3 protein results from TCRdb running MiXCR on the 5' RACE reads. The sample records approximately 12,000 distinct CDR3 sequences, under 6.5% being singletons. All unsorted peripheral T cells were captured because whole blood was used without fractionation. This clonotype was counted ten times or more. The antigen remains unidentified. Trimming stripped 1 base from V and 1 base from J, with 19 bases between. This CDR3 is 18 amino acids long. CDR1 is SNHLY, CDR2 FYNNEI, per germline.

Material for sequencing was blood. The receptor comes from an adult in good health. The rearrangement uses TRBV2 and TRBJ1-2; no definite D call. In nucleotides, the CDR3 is TGTGCCAGCAGTGAAGGCTTGGTGCCGGTATCCTTTAACTATGGCTACACCTTC. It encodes CASSEGLVPVSFNYGYTF.